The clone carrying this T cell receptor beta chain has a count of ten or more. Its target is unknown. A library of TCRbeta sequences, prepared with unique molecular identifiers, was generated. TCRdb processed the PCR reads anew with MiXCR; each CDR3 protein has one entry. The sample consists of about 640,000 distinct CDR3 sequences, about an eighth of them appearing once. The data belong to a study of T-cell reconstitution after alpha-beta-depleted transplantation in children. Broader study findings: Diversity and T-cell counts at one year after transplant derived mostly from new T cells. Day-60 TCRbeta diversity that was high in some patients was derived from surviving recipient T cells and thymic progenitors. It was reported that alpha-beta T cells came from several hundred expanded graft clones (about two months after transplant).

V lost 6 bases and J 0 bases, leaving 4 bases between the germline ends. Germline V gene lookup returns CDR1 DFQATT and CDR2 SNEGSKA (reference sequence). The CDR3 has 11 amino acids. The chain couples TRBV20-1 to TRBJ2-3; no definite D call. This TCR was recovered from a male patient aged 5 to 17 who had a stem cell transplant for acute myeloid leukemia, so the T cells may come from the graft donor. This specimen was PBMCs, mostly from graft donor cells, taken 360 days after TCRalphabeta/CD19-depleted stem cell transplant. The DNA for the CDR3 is TGCAGTGCGGGGAGCACAGATACGCAGTATTTT. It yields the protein CSAGSTDTQYF.